Presented here are 30 T cell receptor beta chains from one specimen sequenced in a study of shared clonotypes between healthy human individuals. TCRdb's copy holds only in-frame clones and misses some; the assay was immunoSEQ multiplex PCR. The sample holds almost 750,000 clones; just under 75% are singletons and the top ten take less than 2%. Material: memory CD4+ T cells sorted from blood. The subset was: CD45RA-negative fraction. The receptor set was obtained from a woman aged 30 to 39 in good health.

This chain uses TRBV25-1 with TRBJ1-1; 8 positions match TRBD1. Trimming took 2 bases from V and 4 from J; bases not matched to a gene: 3. Germline assignment: CDR1 MGHDK and CDR2 SYGVNS. The CDR3 has 14 amino acids. The CDR3 nucleotides are TGTGCCAGCAGTGAACAGGGGGCGATCACTGAAGCTTTCTTT. This encodes CASSEQGAITEAFF.

Notes on this clone: This sample also contains other DNA sequences that code for the same CDR3. The chain is built from TRBV5-1 and TRBJ2-1; 7 nucleotides align to TRBD2. V shed 2 bases, J shed 4 bases, and the junction held 6 bases outside the gene matches. The germline V gene has CDR1 SGHRS and CDR2 YFSETQ. The CDR3 sequence is 15 residues long. The CDR3 here is CASSLSTAGYNEQFF. In DNA, the CDR3 is TGCGCCAGCAGCTTAAGCACAGCGGGATACAATGAGCAGTTCTTC.

The rearrangement uses TRBV7-9 and TRBJ2-6; D ambiguous. The ends were cut back, 1 base at V and 0 bases at J, with 1 base in the middle. The CDR3 is 14 amino acids. From germline, CDR1 is SEHNR and CDR2 FQNEAQ (reference sequence). The CDR3 protein is CASSLGSGANVLTF. The CDR3 DNA reads TGTGCCAGCAGCTTAGGCTCTGGGGCCAACGTCCTGACTTTC. The entire variable domain, with the rest obtained from reference TRBV7-9 and TRBJ2-6, is as follows: DTGVSQNPRHKITKRGQNVTFRCDPISEHNRLYWYRQTLGQGPEFLTYFQNEAQLEKSRLLSDRFSAERPKGSFSTLEIQRTEQGDSAMYLCASSLGSGANVLTFGAGSRLTVL.

This rearrangement joins TRBV28 to TRBJ1-3; D not certain. The CDR3 is made up of 12 amino acids. Trimming took off 10 bases at V and 1 base at J, with 8 bases between the two ends. Germline V gene sequence: CDR1 MDHEN, CDR2 SYDVKM. DNA for the CDR3: TGTGCCACGGTGACTTCTGGAAACACCATATATTTT. It encodes CATVTSGNTIYF.

This clone was seen repeatedly, ten times or more. This chain joins TRBV6-5 and TRBJ1-2; possibly TRBD1 for D (6 bases). CDR1 is MNHEY and CDR2 is SVGAGI in the germline V gene. There are 13 residues in the CDR3. V was pared by 2 bases and J by 8 bases, with 12 bases between. CDR3 residues: CASSYGTPWGYTF. The CDR3 DNA reads TGTGCCAGCAGTTACGGGACACCGTGGGGCTACACCTTC.

This chain links TRBV10-3 with TRBJ1-5; TRBD1 is a possible D gene (6 bases). CDR3 size: 14 residues. With 6 bases removed from V and 3 bases from J, the gap between germline ends came to 12 bases. Looked up from germline, CDR1 is ENHRY and CDR2 is SYGVKD. The chain's CDR3 is CAIRDSGANQPQHF. CDR3 bases: TGTGCCATCAGGGACAGTGGAGCCAATCAGCCCCAGCATTTT.

J is TRBJ2-7 and V is TRBV28; 8 bases map to TRBD1. The trim removed 6 bases at V and 0 bases at J, leaving 10 bases unmatched. Germline-derived CDR1 and CDR2 are MDHEN and SYDVKM. The CDR3 loop spans 16 amino acids. The CDR3 DNA reads as TGTGCCAGCAGCGGACTTCGGACAGGGTTCTCCTACGAGCAGTACTTC. Protein: CASSGLRTGFSYEQYF.

CDR3 sequence (DNA): TGTGCCAGCAGCGTAAGACAGGGGCAATTGACTAGCGGGAGGGATACGCAGTATTTT. It translates to CASSVRQGQLTSGRDTQYF. The gene calls are TRBV11-2 and TRBJ2-3; 13 nucleotides agree with TRBD2. J gave up 6 bases and V 5 bases, and 17 bases lay outside the gene matches. CDR1 is SGHAT, CDR2 FQNNGV, per germline. The CDR3 has 19 amino acids.

There are a few counts of this clone. The chain couples TRBV2 to TRBJ1-1; D ambiguous. The CDR3 is made up of 13 amino acids. Trimming took 4 bases from V and 1 from J, leaving 7 bases between them. Germline CDR1 and CDR2: SNHLY and FYNNEI. CDR3 sequence reads: CASSVGQNTEAFF. CDR3 DNA: TGTGCCAGCAGTGTCGGCCAGAACACTGAAGCTTTCTTT.

The gene calls are TRBV11-1 and TRBJ2-4; 10 nucleotides match TRBD2. CDR1 is SGHAT and CDR2 is FQDESV in the germline V gene (reference sequence). V lost 1 base, J lost 6 bases, and 0 bases stayed unmatched. There are 14 residues in the CDR3. The CDR3 spells CASSLGLAGNIQYF. The CDR3 nucleotides are TGTGCCAGCAGCTTAGGACTAGCGGGAAACATTCAGTACTTC.

A few counts support this clone. The identical CDR3 is also encoded by other nucleotide sequences in the sample. J is TRBJ2-1 and V is TRBV5-1; 10 positions match TRBD2. The CDR3 sequence is 15 residues long. The V gene end was trimmed by 1 base and the J gene end by 3 bases; junction bases not matched to a gene: 1. Germline CDR1 and CDR2: SGHRS and YFSETQ. The CDR3 sequence is CASSLTSGDYNEQFF. As DNA, the CDR3 is TGCGCCAGCAGCTTGACTAGCGGGGACTACAATGAGCAGTTCTTC. The whole variable domain, remainder taken from reference TRBV5-1 and TRBJ2-1, is KAGVTQTPRYLIKTRGQQVTLSCSPISGHRSVSWYQQTPGQGLQFLFEYFSETQRNKGNFPGRFSGRQFSNSRSEMNVSTLELGDSALYLCASSLTSGDYNEQFFGPGTRLTVL.

The chain uses TRBV2 and TRBJ2-1; the D is unclear. The CDR3 sequence is 11 residues long. V was cut by 4 bases and J by 10 bases, with 8 bases left in between. Germline V CDR1 and CDR2: SNHLY, FYNNEI. CDR3 region: CASSGFWEQFF. CDR3 DNA sequence: TGTGCCAGCAGTGGGTTTTGGGAGCAGTTCTTC.

Comment on this clone: This sample also contains other DNA sequences that code for the same CDR3. The chain links TRBV5-1 to TRBJ2-1, with 11 bases identical to TRBD2. Unmatched junction bases numbered 2, after V lost 1 base and J lost 2 bases. Germline CDR1 reads SGHRS; CDR2 reads YFSETQ. This CDR3 spans 16 amino acids. CDR3 loop: CASSLTTSGTYNEQFF. CDR3 DNA: TGCGCCAGCAGCTTGACGACTAGCGGGACCTACAATGAGCAGTTCTTC.

The CDR3 nucleotides read TGTGCCAGCAGTGCTACTAGCACTCTAGCCAAAAACATTCAGTACTTC. Encoded protein: CASSATSTLAKNIQYF. V gene TRBV2 combines with J gene TRBJ2-4, with D possibly being TRBD2 (6 bases). This CDR3 region has 16 residues. The germline V gene encodes CDR1 SNHLY and CDR2 FYNNEI. V lost 4 bases and J lost 0, with 13 bases in between.

This clone came up many times. Different DNA sequences within this sample yield the same CDR3. The chain carries TRBV11-2 and TRBJ2-1; weak D call: TRBD1 (6 bases). The CDR3 runs to 12 residues. Trimming left V 5 bases short and J 9 bases short, with 11 bases between. CDR1 and CDR2 from the germline V gene are SGHAT and FQNNGV. The CDR3 DNA reads TGTGCCAGCAGCCGGAACAGGGCTGAGCAGTTCTTC. It yields the protein CASSRNRAEQFF.

The chain recombines TRBV6-1 with TRBJ1-2; no reliable D call. In germline, CDR1 is MNHNS, CDR2 SASEGT. The CDR3 runs to 13 residues. V was pared by 4 bases and J by 8 bases, with 14 bases between. The CDR3 sequence is CASSVSPVEGYTF. The CDR3, as DNA: TGTGCCAGCAGTGTCTCCCCGGTGGAGGGCTACACCTTC.

The rearrangement joins TRBV7-2 to TRBJ2-7; D not resolved. The CDR3 is made up of 14 amino acids. CDR1 is SGHTA and CDR2 is FQGNSA in the germline V gene. V lost 1 base and J 6 bases, leaving 13 bases between the germline ends. The CDR3 region is CASSLVGRPGEQYF. The CDR3 DNA is TGTGCCAGCAGCTTAGTCGGACGGCCGGGCGAGCAGTACTTC.

The J gene is TRBJ2-4, the V gene TRBV10-2, with D possibly matching TRBD1 (6 bases). This CDR3 spans 15 amino acids. V lost 3 bases to trimming and J lost 0 bases, with 9 bases between them. Germline V gene lookup returns CDR1 WSHSY and CDR2 SAAADI. CDR3 DNA sequence: TGCGCCAGCAGTGAACCAGGGGCAGCCAAAAACATTCAGTACTTC. Residues: CASSEPGAAKNIQYF.

The V gene is TRBV18, the J gene TRBJ1-4; 7 bases align to TRBD1. The germline CDR1 and CDR2 sequences are KGHSH and LQKENI. V gave up 4 bases and J gave up 0 bases; unmatched junction bases: 8. The CDR3 covers 17 residues. The CDR3 sequence is CASSRSNRGSTNEKLFF. DNA of the CDR3: TGTGCCAGCTCACGCTCCAACAGGGGCTCAACTAATGAAAAACTGTTTTTT.

The V gene is TRBV27, the J gene TRBJ1-1, with TRBD1 as a possible D gene (5 bases). The CDR3 contains 14 residues. The V gene lost 1 base and the J gene lost 3 bases, with 9 bases spanning the gap. From germline, CDR1 is MNHEY and CDR2 SMNVEV (reference sequence). The CDR3 protein is CASSLFRVDTEAFF. For the CDR3, the DNA is TGTGCCAGCAGTTTATTCAGGGTCGACACTGAAGCTTTCTTT.

The chain has TRBV9 and TRBJ1-1; unclear D gene. CDR3 size: 14 residues. The V end was cut by 2 bases, the J end by 1 base, with 9 bases between. CDR1 and CDR2 (germline): SGDLS, YYNGEE. In DNA form, the CDR3 reads TGTGCCAGCAGCGTGACCAGCGCGAACACTGAAGCTTTCTTT. Translating it yields CASSVTSANTEAFF.

As regards this clone: Within the sample, other DNA sequences also encode this same CDR3. This chain links TRBV5-1 with TRBJ1-4; D call uncertain. Germline CDR1 and CDR2: SGHRS and YFSETQ. V lost 0 bases, J lost 3 bases, and 9 bases lay in between. There are 15 residues in the CDR3. The CDR3 protein is CASSLGLGANEKLFF. DNA of the CDR3: TGCGCCAGCAGCTTGGGTCTGGGTGCTAATGAAAAACTGTTTTTT.

The V gene is TRBV9, the J gene TRBJ2-7; no firm D call. V gave up 3 bases and J gave up 2 bases, with 12 bases separating them. The CDR3 is 14 amino acids. Germline V gene lookup returns CDR1 SGDLS and CDR2 YYNGEE. DNA for the CDR3: TGTGCCAGCAGCGCCTCAACAGCACCCTACGAGCAGTACTTC. Its protein is CASSASTAPYEQYF.

This chain uses TRBV4-2 with TRBJ2-1; TRBD2 matches 14 bases. Losses at the gene ends were 4 bases for V and 2 bases for J; bases not matched to a gene: 7. Germline V gene sequence: CDR1 LGHNA, CDR2 YNFKEQ. The CDR3 is made up of 18 amino acids. The CDR3, as DNA: TGTGCCAGCAGCCTCGGGACTAGCGGGAGCTCGACCTACAATGAGCAGTTCTTC. Residues: CASSLGTSGSSTYNEQFF.

The chain links TRBV19 to TRBJ2-3; D not certain. This CDR3 comprises 13 residues. V lost 7 bases and J lost 0, with 8 bases in between. From germline, CDR1 is LNHDA and CDR2 SQIVND (reference sequence). For the CDR3, the DNA is TGTGCCAGTAATCCCGGCAGCACAGATACGCAGTATTTT. Amino acids: CASNPGSTDTQYF.

The chain uses TRBV7-9 and TRBJ2-1; no firm D call. Germline V gene sequence: CDR1 SEHNR, CDR2 FQNEAQ (reference sequence). This CDR3 has 13 amino acids. V was trimmed by 2 bases and J by 8 bases, leaving 10 bases between them. The CDR3 DNA sequence: TGTGCCAGCAGCTTATACCGTGGCGATGAGCAGTTCTTC. This codes for CASSLYRGDEQFF.

This clone appeared a few times. Within the sample, other DNA sequences also encode this same CDR3. J is TRBJ2-5 and V is TRBV10-1, with D unclear. The CDR3 spans 12 residues. Trimming took 0 bases from V and 5 from J, leaving 4 bases between them. Germline V CDR1 and CDR2: WNHNN, SYGVQD (reference sequence). The CDR3 DNA reads TGCGCCAGCAGTGAGTCGAGGGAGACCCAGTACTTC. This encodes CASSESRETQYF.

For this clone: This sequence may be a read error, since a much larger clone differs from it by one base. The chain carries TRBV7-6 and TRBJ1-2, with D possibly TRBD1 on 5 matching bases. Germline CDR1 reads SGHVS; CDR2 reads FNYEAQ. The CDR3 totals 13 residues. With 5 bases removed from V and 2 bases from J, the gap between germline ends came to 9 bases. This CDR3 reads CASSPTENYGYTF. The CDR3 DNA is TGTGCCAGCAGCCCGACAGAGAACTATGGCTACACCTTC.

The chain carries TRBV27 and TRBJ2-2; no definite D call. This CDR3 has 13 amino acids. Germline CDR1 is MNHEY and CDR2 is SMNVEV (reference sequence). Trimming cost V 8 bases and J 5 bases, with 12 bases left between them. The CDR3 nucleotides read TGTGCCAGCTCCCAGTGGTCAACCGGGGAGCTGTTTTTT. It is translated as CASSQWSTGELFF.

V is TRBV11-3 and J is TRBJ2-7; the match to TRBD2 covers 10 bases. This CDR3 is 17 amino acids long. J was trimmed by 6 bases and V by 4 bases; bases with no gene match: 15. Germline CDR1 reads SGHNT; CDR2 reads YENEEA. CDR3 residues: CASSSEALAGDGVEQYF. CDR3 bases: TGTGCCAGCAGCTCCGAGGCCCTAGCGGGAGACGGGGTCGAGCAGTACTTC. Full variable domain (missing parts from reference TRBV11-3 and TRBJ2-7): EAGVVQSPRYKIIEKKQPVAFWCNPISGHNTLYWYLQNLGQGPELLIRYENEEAVDDSQLPKDRFSAERLKGVDSTLKIQPAELGDSAVYLCASSSEALAGDGVEQYFGPGTRLTVT.